This T cell receptor beta chain was identified during a study of blood T cells in healthy people across ages. Findings and caveats of the study: PBMCs went unsorted, and a conclusive naive versus antigen-experienced comparison was therefore prevented. Older age coincided with a roughly linear decline in TCR beta diversity per million T cells.

A second PCR of about 7 to 12 cycles used a sample-barcoded 5' primer and a J-beta primer mix. Each CDR3 protein is one row after TCRdb ran MiXCR on the 5' RACE reads. The sample includes about 1,800,000 distinct CDR3 sequences, 25% to 30% of them seen just once. This clonotype was picked up many times. The antigen remains undetermined. Donors were systemically healthy Caucasian individuals from Russia aged about 6 to 90 years. Sequenced input: blood. The sequence was obtained from a woman aged 30 to 39 in good health.

The CDR3 DNA reads TGCAGCGTTGAAGAGGGGGACTACGAGCAGTACTTC. It is translated as CSVEEGDYEQYF. The J gene is TRBJ2-7, the V gene TRBV29-1, with D possibly called TRBD1 or TRBD2 (5 bases each). Trimming left V 0 bases short and J 3 bases short, with 6 bases between. Germline V gene lookup returns CDR1 SQVTM and CDR2 ANQGSEA. The CDR3 spans 12 residues.